These 10 T cell receptor beta chains were all obtained from the same sample, sequenced in a study of blood T cells in healthy people across ages. Together with a sample-barcoded 5' primer, a J-beta primer mix was included in a second PCR lasting about 6 to 11 cycles. TCRdb re-called the 5' RACE reads with MiXCR, one entry per CDR3 protein. The sample lists around 1.7 million distinct CDR3 sequences, roughly 27% occurring once. Material for sequencing was blood. These receptors all stem from a woman between 25 and 40 years old in good health.

This clonotype has only a few counts. This chain uses TRBV20-1 with TRBJ1-1; D is perhaps TRBD1 (5 bases). The ends were cut back, 3 bases at V and 0 bases at J, with 11 bases in the middle. Germline CDR1 reads DFQATT; CDR2 reads SNEGSKA (reference sequence). The CDR3 contains 14 residues. The chain's CDR3 is CSASDGHLNTEAFF. The CDR3 nucleotides read TGCAGTGCTAGCGATGGACACCTGAACACTGAAGCTTTCTTT.

On this clonotype itself: A much bigger clone sits one base away, suggesting this may be a read error. The chain joins TRBV6-5 to TRBJ2-3; D tentatively reads TRBD1 or TRBD2 (6 bases each). CDR3 length: 14 amino acids. Looked up from germline, CDR1 is MNHEY and CDR2 is SVGAGI. V was pared by 8 bases and J by 3 bases, with 15 bases between. The DNA for the CDR3 is TGTGCCAGCGCCTCGGGGGCTACGACAGATACGCAGTATTTT. Its protein is CASASGATTDTQYF.

This clonotype was found a few times. V is TRBV6-2 or TRBV6-3 and J is TRBJ2-7; 11 nucleotides align to TRBD2. Germline CDR1 and CDR2: MNHEY and SVGEGT. With V trimmed by 6 bases and J by 6 bases, 4 bases remained unmatched. This CDR3 comprises 13 residues. The CDR3 DNA sequence: TGTGCCAGCAGGATAGCGGGGGGGCGCGAGCAGTACTTC. It specifies CASRIAGGREQYF.

The V gene is TRBV5-1, the J gene TRBJ2-2; 7 nucleotides agree with TRBD2. V lost 4 bases to trimming and J lost 3 bases; unmatched junction nucleotides: 3. This CDR3 comprises 14 residues. In germline, CDR1 is SGHRS, CDR2 YFSETQ. The CDR3 DNA reads as TGCGCCAGCAGCGCGGGAGTATACACCGGGGAGCTGTTTTTT. Encoded protein: CASSAGVYTGELFF.

This clonotype is a singleton in its sample. The chain links TRBV9 to TRBJ2-3, with 9 bases that match TRBD2. The length of the CDR3 is 16 residues. The J segment lost 7 bases and the V segment lost 1 base, leaving 10 bases of the junction unmatched. From germline, CDR1 is SGDLS and CDR2 YYNGEE. CDR3 residues: CASSVLQSGGTNTQYF. Here the CDR3 DNA reads TGTGCCAGCAGCGTACTCCAAAGCGGGGGGACCAATACGCAGTATTTT.

CDR3 in amino acids: CASSLRTRGYTF. CDR3 nucleotides: TGTGCCAGCAGTTTAAGGACTAGAGGCTACACCTTC. The chain is built from TRBV12-3 or TRBV12-4 and TRBJ1-2; D remains unclear. The CDR3 extends over 12 amino acids. Deletions cut 2 bases from V and 8 bases from J, with 9 bases between.

V usage is TRBV18 and J usage is TRBJ1-5; D might be TRBD1 (6 bases). This CDR3 region has 14 residues. V was clipped by 3 bases and J by 3 bases, with 9 bases between them. Germline-derived CDR1 and CDR2 are KGHSH and LQKENI. Here the CDR3 DNA reads TGTGCCAGCTCACCGGGGGCGTTCAATCAGCCCCAGCATTTT. The encoded protein is CASSPGAFNQPQHF. Using reference TRBV18 and TRBJ1-5 for the parts outside the CDR3, the full variable domain is NAGVMQNPRHLVRRRGQEARLRCSPMKGHSHVYWYRQLPEEGLKFMVYLQKENIIDESGMPKERFSAEFPKEGPSILRIQQVVRGDSAAYFCASSPGAFNQPQHFGDGTRLSIL.

For the CDR3, the DNA is TGCAGCGTTGAAGGGACAGGGGGCGCGACAGATACGCAGTATTTT. Encoded protein: CSVEGTGGATDTQYF. The V gene is TRBV29-1, the J gene TRBJ2-3, with 11 bases fitting TRBD1. Per the germline V gene, CDR1 is SQVTM and CDR2 is ANQGSEA. This CDR3 comprises 15 residues. V lost 1 base, J lost 3 bases, and 3 bases stayed unmatched.

This clonotype was observed many times. The rearrangement joins TRBV20-1 to TRBJ2-5; no clear D. The germline gives CDR1 DFQATT, CDR2 SNEGSKA (reference sequence). V was pared by 1 base and J by 6 bases, with 12 bases between. This CDR3 is 13 amino acids long. Written as DNA, the CDR3 is TGCAGTGCTAGAGCGGCAGGCTCAAAGACCCAGTACTTC. It encodes CSARAAGSKTQYF.

This chain links TRBV12-3 or TRBV12-4 with TRBJ1-2; 9 bases are a match to TRBD1. The junction had 11 bases not matched to a gene; V was cut back by 6 bases and J by 3 bases. The CDR3 totals 16 residues. CDR3 nucleotides: TGTGCCAGCAGACCCGCGCCGGGACAGGGCGACTATGGCTACACCTTC. It codes for CASRPAPGQGDYGYTF.